This TCR beta chain was observed in a study of shared clonotypes between healthy human individuals. This CDR3 spans 15 amino acids. J was trimmed by 3 bases and V by 6 bases; bases with no gene match: 7. The germline gives CDR1 MNHEY, CDR2 SMNVEV (reference sequence). Notes on this clone: What it recognizes is unknown.

Study-wide results and limits: Genetic and exposure-history diversity was limited by the few donors. Naive subsets, compared against memory subsets, generally had larger estimated richness values.

Using immunoSEQ multiplex PCR, the repertoire was profiled, and TCRdb retains in-frame clones only, with some absent. The sample carries about 1.5 million clones, approximately 98% recorded once. Sequencing was carried out using naive CD4+ T cells sorted from blood. Subset specified: CD45RA+ positively selected. This chain connects TRBV27 to TRBJ2-3; TRBD2 matches at 9 bases. This TCR was recovered from a man under 40 in good health. DNA of the CDR3: TGTGCCAGCAGGCGGGAGGGCCTCGATACAGATACGCAGTATTTT. It is translated as CASRREGLDTDTQYF.